This T cell receptor (beta chain) is drawn from a study of T cells after yellow fever vaccination. Study findings and constraints: Though weaker, the secondary response peaked faster, on day 5 versus 15. Subsequent booster samples again held most clones from primary vaccination (less than 98% CD4, roughly 91% CD8). Within FACS-sorted repertoires, abundant clonotypes contaminating from the bulk population could be present.

This clonotype was counted only a few times. What it binds is not known. TCRdb re-derived calls from the 5' RACE reads in MiXCR, one entry per CDR3 protein. There are fewer than 450,000 distinct CDR3 sequences in the sample; roughly 8.4% occur only once, and around 17% lies in the top ten. V gave up 4 bases and J gave up 9 bases, with 10 bases separating them. The CDR3 spans 12 residues. Germline V CDR1 and CDR2: SGHDN, FVKESK. The receptor was isolated from a man aged 18 to 29 who received the YFV17D yellow fever vaccine. This chain links TRBV14 with TRBJ2-1; D unclear. The sequencing here drew on PBMCs, taken 35 to 50 days after the first yellow fever vaccination. Here the CDR3 DNA reads TGTGCCAGCAGCCTTCCTATAGGTGAGCAGTTCTTC. Translation: CASSLPIGEQFF.